A selection of T cell receptor beta chains follows, all from one sample in a study of radiotherapy plus CTLA-4 blockade in lung cancer. Some clones are missing from TCRdb's copy, which holds only in-frame ones; the method was immunoSEQ multiplex PCR. The sample carries 55,000 to 85,000 clones, approximately 79% recorded once. The starting material was peripheral blood, obtained from a patient treated with radiotherapy plus ipilimumab. The receptors come from a human donor with non-small cell lung cancer whose response to radiotherapy plus ipilimumab could not be evaluated. Some clones in this sample may be carry-over from other donors' samples. Each CDR3 is given with its conserved first and last residue. A D gene is named only where the DNA matches it firmly. For some rows the clone size is stated as once, few or many, or as a class when expanded; others skip it.

TRBJ2-7 . TRBV7-9 14 . TGTGCCAGCAGCCAGGGCTTTAGCTCCTACGAGCAGTACTTC CASSQGFSSYEQYF
TRBJ1-1 . TRBV29-1 12 . TGCAGCACCCAGACAGCGAACACTGAAGCTTTCTTT CSTQTANTEAFF
TRBJ1-5 TRBD1 TRBV7-3 14 few TGTGCCAGCAGCTGGGACAGTAGCAATCAGCCCCAGCATTTT CASSWDSSNQPQHF
TRBJ2-1 TRBD1 TRBV18 15 . TGTGCCAGCTCACCAAGACAGGGCCATTACAATGAGCAGTTCTTC CASSPRQGHYNEQFF
TRBJ1-5 . TRBV2 20 . TGTGCCAGCAGTGAATTTGTGACGGACAGCGAAACTTATAGCAATCAGCCCCAGCATTTT CASSEFVTDSETYSNQPQHF
TRBJ2-1 . TRBV29-1 13 few TGCAGCGTTGTTTTCAGCTCCTACAATGAGCAGTTCTTC CSVVFSSYNEQFF
TRBJ2-2 TRBD2 TRBV9 18 . TGTGCCAGCAGCTCCCGGGGGGGGCTAACCGCGAACACCGGGGAGCTGTTTTTT CASSSRGGLTANTGELFF
TRBJ1-2 . TRBV25-1 15 . TGTGCCAGCAGTGAATACGAGGGATCCCACTATGGCTACACCTTC CASSEYEGSHYGYTF
TRBJ1-5 TRBD1 TRBV6-1 16 . TGTGCCAGCAGTCAAGACAGGGGTGAAGGCAATCAGCCCCAGCATTTT CASSQDRGEGNQPQHF
TRBJ2-1 TRBD2 TRBV10-2 15 . TGCGCCAGCATGTCCGTAGCGGGGGGACGGGGTGAGCAGTTCTTC CASMSVAGGRGEQFF
TRBJ2-2 . TRBV5-1 12 . TGCGCCAGCAGCTTTCTAGGCGGGGAGCTGTTTTTT CASSFLGGELFF
TRBJ1-1 . TRBV5-1 13 . TGCGCCAGCAGCTTGTCTTGGAGCACTGAAGCTTTCTTT CASSLSWSTEAFF
TRBJ1-1 . TRBV9 17 few TGTGCCAGCAGCGTATTCGGACAGTCTTTCATGAACACTGAAGCTTTCTTT CASSVFGQSFMNTEAFF
TRBJ2-6 . TRBV5-1 17 . TGCGCCAGCAGCTCATCTCTCGCGGGGTCTGGGGCCAACGTCCTGACTTTC CASSSSLAGSGANVLTF
TRBJ2-7 . TRBV7-2 14 . TGTGCCAGCAGCTTCTCCGGGATCTCCTACGAGCAGTACTTC CASSFSGISYEQYF
TRBJ1-5 . TRBV6-5 12 . TGTGCCAGCAAGATGGAGGGTCAGCCCCAGCATTTT CASKMEGQPQHF
TRBJ1-1 . TRBV11-2 13 . TGTGCCAGCAGCTTAGCTCGGAACACTGAAGCTTTCTTT CASSLARNTEAFF
TRBJ1-5 . TRBV5-6 14 . TGTGCCAGCAGCTCCGGGACATACAATCAGCCCCAGCATTTT CASSSGTYNQPQHF
TRBJ1-1 . TRBV12-1 14 . TGTGCCAGCACCACCTCCCCGGAGATAACTGAAGCTTTCTTT CASTTSPEITEAFF
TRBJ1-1 . TRBV28 13 . TGTGCCAGCAGTCAAATCCAGGGACTTGAAGCTTTCTTT CASSQIQGLEAFF
TRBJ1-2 TRBD1 TRBV18 15 . TGTGCCAGCTCCCCAAGCGACAGGGGGCTATATGGCTACACCTTC CASSPSDRGLYGYTF
TRBJ2-7 TRBD1 TRBV7-9 14 once TGTGCCAGCAGCTCTAACAGGGGAAGCGACGAGCAGTGCTTC CASSSNRGSDEQCF
TRBJ1-5 . TRBV18 14 . TGTGCCAGCTCACCAGCGGATAGCAATCAGCCCCAGCATTTT CASSPADSNQPQHF
TRBJ1-1 . TRBV6-1 15 once TGTGCCAGCAGTGAGCAGGGCCTAATGAACACTGAAGCTTTCTTT CASSEQGLMNTEAFF
TRBJ2-7 . TRBV7-6 12 . TGTGCCAGCGGCCTGGGGCCCTACGAGCAGTACTTC CASGLGPYEQYF
TRBJ2-6 . TRBV6-5 15 . TGTGCCAGCACCGCCCAGGCAGCTGGGGCCAACGTCCTGACTTTC CASTAQAAGANVLTF
TRBJ2-7 . TRBV4-3 19 . TGCGCCAGCAGCCAAGCCCGGAGCGGACAGACCCTCCCTGGGCACGAGCAGTACTTC CASSQARSGQTLPGHEQYF
TRBJ2-1 . TRBV10-3 14 . TGTGCCATCAGAGACAGAGGTAAAAACGATGAGCAGTTCTTC CAIRDRGKNDEQFF
TRBJ2-2 . TRBV10-3 14 . TGTGCCATCAGTTTCGGTGGGCAGGGCGGGGAGCTGTTTTTT CAISFGGQGGELFF
TRBJ1-1 . TRBV5-1 16 . TGCGCCAGCAGCTTGGCCGGTCACAGGGTGGGGACTGAAGCTTTCTTT CASSLAGHRVGTEAFF
TRBJ1-5 TRBD1 TRBV6-5 16 . TGTGCCAGCAGTTACTCGGGCGGGACAGGGGATCAGCCCCAGCATTTT CASSYSGGTGDQPQHF
TRBJ2-2 . TRBV18 13 . TGTGCCAGCTCACCCAAGAACACCGGGGAGCTGTTTTTT CASSPKNTGELFF
TRBJ2-7 TRBD1 TRBV5-6 14 . TGTGCCAGCAGCGCGGACAGGACCCCCTACGAGCAGTACTTC CASSADRTPYEQYF
TRBJ2-7 TRBD2 TRBV27 15 . TGTGCCAGCAGTTTATACGGGACTAGCGGGTACGAGCAGTACTTC CASSLYGTSGYEQYF
TRBJ2-1 TRBD2 TRBV13 16 . TGTGCCAGCAGCTTAGGGATAGCGGGGGGCTACAATGAGCAGTTCTTC CASSLGIAGGYNEQFF
TRBJ2-3 . TRBV2 13 . TGTGCCAGCAGTCCCCCTAGCACAGATACGCAGTATTTT CASSPPSTDTQYF
TRBJ1-5 . TRBV7-8 16 . TGTGCCAGCAGCTCACAACAGGGAAGAAGCAATCAGCCCCAGCATTTT CASSSQQGRSNQPQHF
TRBJ2-3 TRBD2 TRBV6-5 15 . TGTGCCAGCAGTCGAAGCGGGGGGTACACAGATACGCAGTATTTT CASSRSGGYTDTQYF
TRBJ2-1 . TRBV15 15 . TGTGCCACCAGCAGAGCCCCAGGACTTAACAATGAGCAGTTCTTC CATSRAPGLNNEQFF
TRBJ1-6 . TRBV7-2 15 . TGTGCCAGCAGCTTAGAGCGTTCCGGAGGCTCACCCCTCCACTTT CASSLERSGGSPLHF
TRBJ1-4 TRBD1 TRBV2 15 . TGTGCCAGCACCCGGAAGGGGACAGGGGGTGAAAAACTGTTTTTT CASTRKGTGGEKLFF
TRBJ1-5 TRBD1 TRBV4-2 16 . TGTGCCAGCAGCCAAGGACAGGGGGCGAGCAATCAGCCCCAGCATTTT CASSQGQGASNQPQHF
TRBJ1-1 . TRBV5-1 14 . TGCGCCAGCAGCTTGATTCCAGGGATGACTGAAGCTTTCTTT CASSLIPGMTEAFF
TRBJ1-4 TRBD1 TRBV9 17 . TGTGCCAGCAGCGTAGGGACAGGGAGACCAACTAATGAAAAACTGTTTTTT CASSVGTGRPTNEKLFF
TRBJ2-3 TRBD2 TRBV7-7 16 . TGTTCCAGCGCGGATCTACTAGCGGGGGGGCCTAACACGCAGTATTTT CSSADLLAGGPNTQYF
TRBJ1-1 . TRBV27 14 few TGTGCCAGCAGGGGCCCGGGGATGAACACTGAAGCTTTCTTT CASRGPGMNTEAFF
TRBJ2-7 TRBD1 TRBV5-1 15 . TGCGCCAGCGGCCTAGGGACAGGGGGTACCTACGAGCAGTACTTC CASGLGTGGTYEQYF
TRBJ2-3 . TRBV5-1 14 few TGCGCCAGCAGCATGACAGTGAGAACAGATACGCAGTATTTT CASSMTVRTDTQYF
TRBJ2-1 TRBD1 TRBV7-7 15 . TGTGCTAGCAGCTTAGGGGGACAGGTAAACAATGAGCAGTTCTTC CASSLGGQVNNEQFF
TRBJ1-2 TRBD1 TRBV27 15 . TGTGCCAGCAGTTTAATAGGGGGCGCACACTATGGCTACACCTTC CASSLIGGAHYGYTF
TRBJ2-3 TRBD2 TRBV5-1 16 . TGCGCCAGCACCACACTAGCGGGGGGGCTAACAGATACGCAGTATTTT CASTTLAGGLTDTQYF
TRBJ1-1 . TRBV21-1 14 . TGTGCCAACCGGTGCGGGGGGAGGGACACTGAAGCTTTCTTT CANRCGGRDTEAFF
TRBJ2-3 TRBD2 TRBV5-1 21 . TGCGCCAGCAGCTTTAGGTCCCTTACTCTACTAGCGGGGGAAAGCACAGATACGCAGTATTTT CASSFRSLTLLAGESTDTQYF
TRBJ1-2 . TRBV6-6 16 many TGTGCCAGCACCCTAGCCCCCTCAGATCTTAACTATGGCTACACCTTC CASTLAPSDLNYGYTF
TRBJ2-1 TRBD1 TRBV7-2 15 . TGTGCCAGCAGCCCAGGGGGCGCCAGTCAAAATGAGCAGTTCTTC CASSPGGASQNEQFF
TRBJ2-3 TRBD2 TRBV15 16 . TGTGCCACCAGCAGTGGCACTAGCGGGGGTGGAGATACGCAGTATTTT CATSSGTSGGGDTQYF